This T cell receptor (beta chain) originates from a study of blood T cell repertoires in COVID-19. Study background: Specimens from acute and convalescent COVID-19 originated in the United States, Italy and Spain. T cells, B-cell-depleted T cells, or PBMCs supplied cDNA or gDNA.

Germline lookup yields CDR1 SGHDN and CDR2 FVKESK. The CDR3 extends over 13 amino acids. V lost 3 bases and J lost 6, with 9 bases in between. Per the study methods: By means of reference gene primer amplification, nucleated cell counts were estimated. TCRdb's copy holds only in-frame clones and misses some; the assay was immunoSEQ multiplex PCR. V and J calls and clone size follow that table, whereas D and trimming were derived from the DNA. This sample has around 150,000 clones, with around 73% found just once. The rearrangement joins TRBV14 to TRBJ1-3; tentatively, D is TRBD1 (6 bases). Sequencing was done on a sample of peripheral blood. This TCR derives from a man aged 55-75 years who had recovered from COVID-19. CDR3 nucleotide sequence: TGTGCCAGCAGCCAGGGACAACTAAACACCATATATTTT. Residues: CASSQGQLNTIYF.